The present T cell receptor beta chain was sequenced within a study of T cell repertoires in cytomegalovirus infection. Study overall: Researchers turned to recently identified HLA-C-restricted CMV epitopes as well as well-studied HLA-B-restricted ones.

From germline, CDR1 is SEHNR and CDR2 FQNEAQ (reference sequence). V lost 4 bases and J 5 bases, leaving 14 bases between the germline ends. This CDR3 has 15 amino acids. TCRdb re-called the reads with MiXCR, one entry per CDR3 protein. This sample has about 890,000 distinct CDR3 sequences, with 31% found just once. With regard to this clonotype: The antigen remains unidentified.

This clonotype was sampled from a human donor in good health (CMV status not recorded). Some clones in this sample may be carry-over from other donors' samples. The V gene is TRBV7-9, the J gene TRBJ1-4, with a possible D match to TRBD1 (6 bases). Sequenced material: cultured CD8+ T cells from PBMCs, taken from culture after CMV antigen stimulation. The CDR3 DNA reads TGTGCCAGCAGCTCCAACAGGGTCCAGAATGAAAAACTGTTTTTT. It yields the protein CASSSNRVQNEKLFF.